A selection of T cell receptor beta chains follows, all from one sample in a study of beta chain features in type 1 diabetes. The data were produced by immunoSEQ multiplex PCR, yet TCRdb's version contains in-frame clones alone and is incomplete. Of around 150,000 clones listed, 10% are singletons. The specimen sequenced was central memory CD4+ T cells from blood. The receptors here all came from a man aged 25-45 years with type 1 diabetes. Each CDR3 is given with its conserved first and last residue. The D gene is left open where the match is weak. Expanded clones are given a class, and other clones once, few, many or no size at all.

abundance,v_gene,d_gene,j_gene,CDR3nt,CDR3aa
.,TRBV2,.,TRBJ1-2,TGTGCCAGCAGGCACTACCCAGGGGAGAACTATGGCTACACCTTC,CASRHYPGENYGYTF
few,TRBV2,.,TRBJ2-3,TGTGCCAGCACGAAGGGGCCAGATACGCAGTATTTT,CASTKGPDTQYF
few,TRBV6-5,.,TRBJ2-3,TGTGCCAGCAACCTACCGGGCACAGATACGCAGTATTTT,CASNLPGTDTQYF
.,TRBV14,.,TRBJ2-7,TGTGCCAGCAGCCTACCGGGACACCTTGCCTACGAGCAGTACTTC,CASSLPGHLAYEQYF
.,TRBV7-2,.,TRBJ1-1,TGTGCCAGCAGCCGCGACAGGCCTCTGGGAGCTTTCTTT,CASSRDRPLGAFF
.,TRBV30,TRBD1,TRBJ1-1,TGTGCCGGAAGGACAGGGGGCATGAACACTGAAGCTTTCTTT,CAGRTGGMNTEAFF
.,TRBV11-1,.,TRBJ2-1,TGTGCCAGCAGCTGGAGGACAGTGGGATTGCAAGATGAGCAGTTCTTC,CASSWRTVGLQDEQFF
.,TRBV15,.,TRBJ2-7,TGTGCCACCAGCTTCCGGACGGGTTTTGGGAGCTACGAGCAGTACTTC,CATSFRTGFGSYEQYF
few,TRBV30,.,TRBJ2-7,TGTGCCTGGAGTCGGTCGTTCTACGAGCAGTACTTC,CAWSRSFYEQYF
few,TRBV28,.,TRBJ2-6,TGTGCCAGCAGTTCAGCGGGTGCTGGGGCCAACGTCCTGACTTTC,CASSSAGAGANVLTF
.,TRBV30,TRBD1,TRBJ1-2,TGTGCCTGGAGTACAGGGGGCGGGTATGGCTACACCTTC,CAWSTGGGYGYTF
.,TRBV4-1,.,TRBJ1-1,TGCGCCAGCAGCCAAGGACAGATAAAGAACACTGAAGCTTTCTTT,CASSQGQIKNTEAFF
few,TRBV29-1,.,TRBJ2-2,TGCAGCGTTGGGACAAGCATGGCCGGGGAGCTGTTTTTT,CSVGTSMAGELFF
few,TRBV21-1,.,TRBJ1-5,TGTGCCAGCAGATCATTTGAGGCTTATAGCAATCAGCCCCAGCATTTT,CASRSFEAYSNQPQHF
many,TRBV7-6,.,TRBJ2-7,TGTGCCAGCAGCTTAGCTAGCGCAAGCTGGGAAGAGCAGTACTTC,CASSLASASWEEQYF
few,TRBV14,TRBD1,TRBJ2-1,TGTGCCAGCAGCTTGTCCCGGGACAGGGGTCCGGCGGTCTTC,CASSLSRDRGPAVF
few,TRBV7-8,.,TRBJ2-5,TGTGCCAGCAGCTTAGCGGGCAGCCAAGAGACCCAGTACTTC,CASSLAGSQETQYF
.,TRBV7-3,.,TRBJ2-5,TGTGCCAGCAGCTTAGGGCCGCAGTCGCAGACCCAGTACTTC,CASSLGPQSQTQYF
.,TRBV4-3,TRBD2,TRBJ2-3,TGCGCCAGCAGCCAAAAAAGCGGGACCCCAGATACGCAGTATTTT,CASSQKSGTPDTQYF
few,TRBV18,TRBD1,TRBJ1-1,TGTGCCAGCTCACCCTCGACAGGGGGCCGGGGCACTGAAGCTTTCTTT,CASSPSTGGRGTEAFF